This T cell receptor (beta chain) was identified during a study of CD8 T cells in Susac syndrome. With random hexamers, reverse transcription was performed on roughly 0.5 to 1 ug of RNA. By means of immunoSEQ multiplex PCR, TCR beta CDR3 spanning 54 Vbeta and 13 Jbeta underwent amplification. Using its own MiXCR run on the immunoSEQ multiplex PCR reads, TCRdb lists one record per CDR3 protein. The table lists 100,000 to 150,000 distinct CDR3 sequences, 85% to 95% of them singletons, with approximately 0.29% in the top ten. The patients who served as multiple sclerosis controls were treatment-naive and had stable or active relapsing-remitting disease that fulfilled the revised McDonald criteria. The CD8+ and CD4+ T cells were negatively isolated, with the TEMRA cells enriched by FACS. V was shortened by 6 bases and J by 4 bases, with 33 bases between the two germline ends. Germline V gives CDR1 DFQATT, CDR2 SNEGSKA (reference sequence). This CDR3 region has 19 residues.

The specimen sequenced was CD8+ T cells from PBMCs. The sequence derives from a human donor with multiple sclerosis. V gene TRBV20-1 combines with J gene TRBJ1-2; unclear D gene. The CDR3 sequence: CSANSQARPSNSIFYGYTF. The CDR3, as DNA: TGCAGTGCCAACAGTCAGGCGAGACCGAGTAATTCAATCTTCTATGGCTACACCTTC.